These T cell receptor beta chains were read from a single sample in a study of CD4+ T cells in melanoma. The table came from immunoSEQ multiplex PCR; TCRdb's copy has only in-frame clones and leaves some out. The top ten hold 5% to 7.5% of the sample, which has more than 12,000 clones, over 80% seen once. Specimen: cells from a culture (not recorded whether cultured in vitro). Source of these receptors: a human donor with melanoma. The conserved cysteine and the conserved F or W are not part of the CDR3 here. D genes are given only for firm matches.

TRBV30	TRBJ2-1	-	AWTPGSSYNEQF
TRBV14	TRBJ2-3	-	ASSPWGRYTDTQY
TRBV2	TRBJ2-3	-	ASGLRGSTDTQY
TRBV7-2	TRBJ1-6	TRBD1	ASSQLTGNHSPLH
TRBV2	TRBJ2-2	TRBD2	ASSDKLAGTGELF
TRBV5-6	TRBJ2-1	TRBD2	ASSLGLAAIINEQF
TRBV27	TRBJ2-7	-	ASRYKRDSAYEQY
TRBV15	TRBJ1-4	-	ATSRDKQGNEKLF
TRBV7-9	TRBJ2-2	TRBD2	ASSFRGGALNTGELF
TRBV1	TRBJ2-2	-	TSSQDKGGGANTGELF
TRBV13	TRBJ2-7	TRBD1	ASSPGVRTGNYEQY
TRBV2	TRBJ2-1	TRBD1	AGRQGAYNEQF
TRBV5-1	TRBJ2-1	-	ASSLAGGRGYNEQF
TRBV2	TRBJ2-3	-	ASSELGRATDTQY
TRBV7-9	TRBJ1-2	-	ASSLVRVGGYT
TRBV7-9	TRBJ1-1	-	ASSISGLRNTEAF